This is a list of T cell receptor beta chains from one sample in a study of T cells in Graves' hyperthyroidism and ophthalmopathy. TCRdb redid the calling of the multiplex PCR reads with MiXCR, one entry per CDR3 protein. This table has more than 500,000 distinct CDR3 sequences, roughly 14% appearing once. The sample was blood. The receptor source for this set is a woman between 40 and 55 years old with Graves' ophthalmopathy. The CDR3 runs from the conserved cysteine through the conserved F or W. The D gene is left open where the match is weak. Size tells how often a clone was seen (once, few, many) or the class of an expanded clone, and some rows leave it out.

d_call	clone_size	v_call	cdr3_length	j_call	cdr3_aa	cdr3_nt
NA	many	TRBV5-1	14	TRBJ1-2	CASSFSGRNYGYTF	TGCGCCAGCAGCTTTTCCGGACGGAACTATGGCTACACCTTC
NA	many	TRBV2	14	TRBJ2-5	CASSEEDRAETQYF	TGTGCCAGCAGTGAAGAAGATCGCGCAGAGACCCAGTACTTC
TRBD1	many	TRBV6-1	15	TRBJ1-2	CASRTRQGSISGYTF	TGTGCCAGCAGGACCCGACAGGGTAGTATTTCCGGCTACACCTTC
NA	many	TRBV11-3	14	TRBJ2-7	CASSSIGTLYEQYF	TGTGCCAGCAGCTCGATCGGGACACTCTACGAGCAGTACTTC
NA	NA	TRBV6-1	13	TRBJ2-5	CASTGALQETQYF	TGTGCCAGCACCGGGGCTTTGCAAGAGACCCAGTACTTC
TRBD1	few	TRBV12-3/TRBV12-4	14	TRBJ2-2	CASSIGQGAGELFF	TGTGCCAGCAGTATTGGTCAGGGGGCCGGGGAGCTGTTTTTT
NA	many	TRBV6-2/TRBV6-3	14	TRBJ2-7	CASSPWRQGYEQYF	TGTGCCAGCAGTCCGTGGCGCCAGGGTTACGAGCAGTACTTC
NA	few	TRBV9	15	TRBJ2-5	CASSVEGRVQETQYF	TGTGCCAGCAGCGTAGAGGGCAGGGTTCAAGAGACCCAGTACTTC
NA	few	TRBV5-1	15	TRBJ2-5	CASSLAHRWKETQYF	TGCGCCAGCAGCTTGGCCCACCGCTGGAAAGAGACCCAGTACTTC
NA	many	TRBV6-4	14	TRBJ1-2	CASARGRRLFGYTF	TGTGCCAGCGCGAGAGGCCGTCGCCTATTTGGCTACACCTTC
TRBD1	NA	TRBV6-1	14	TRBJ2-7	CASSLQGLTNEQYF	TGTGCCAGCAGCCTACAGGGGCTGACGAACGAGCAGTACTTC
TRBD2	many	TRBV20-1	13	TRBJ2-7	CSAPPPGGPEQYF	TGCAGTGCTCCACCCCCGGGAGGGCCGGAGCAGTACTTC
NA	few	TRBV20-1	12	TRBJ1-2	CSASLSDYGYTF	TGCAGTGCTAGCTTGTCGGACTATGGCTACACCTTC
TRBD1	many	TRBV6-5	16	TRBJ1-1	CASSYSFQGANTEAFF	TGTGCCAGCAGTTACTCCTTTCAGGGGGCGAACACTGAAGCTTTCTTT
NA	many	TRBV6-1	15	TRBJ2-6	CASSGRQAGANVLTF	TGTGCCAGCAGTGGCCGGCAGGCTGGGGCCAACGTCCTGACTTTC
NA	many	TRBV27	16	TRBJ1-5	CASRRFGGDSNQPQHF	TGTGCCAGCAGGCGCTTCGGAGGGGATAGCAATCAGCCCCAGCATTTT
TRBD1	NA	TRBV30	17	TRBJ2-2	CAWSVSRDRAGTGELFF	TGTGCCTGGAGTGTTTCTAGGGACAGGGCTGGCACCGGGGAGCTGTTTTTT
TRBD2	NA	TRBV6-1	15	TRBJ2-7	CASSDRTSGSGEQYF	TGTGCCAGCAGTGACAGGACTAGCGGGAGTGGCGAGCAGTACTTC
NA	many	TRBV20-1	14	TRBJ2-5	CSARGSQGLETQYF	TGCAGTGCTAGAGGAAGCCAGGGGTTGGAGACCCAGTACTTC
TRBD1	many	TRBV19	15	TRBJ2-2	CASRTFTGDTGELFF	TGTGCCAGCCGCACCTTTACAGGGGACACCGGGGAGCTGTTTTTT
TRBD2	few	TRBV5-1	16	TRBJ2-2	CASSQPISGRDGELFF	TGCGCCAGCAGCCAACCCATTAGCGGGAGAGACGGGGAGCTGTTTTTT
TRBD1	few	TRBV20-1	15	TRBJ2-7	CSATYPQGASYEQYF	TGCAGTGCCACCTACCCCCAGGGGGCTAGCTACGAGCAGTACTTC
TRBD1	many	TRBV2	13	TRBJ2-5	CASRIDRGETQYF	TGTGCCAGCAGAATAGACAGGGGAGAGACCCAGTACTTC
TRBD2	few	TRBV9	15	TRBJ2-2	CASSVAGVNTGELFF	TGTGCCAGCAGCGTCGCGGGAGTGAACACCGGGGAGCTGTTTTTT
TRBD2	NA	TRBV9	15	TRBJ2-2	CASSPWEREYGELFF	TGTGCCAGCAGCCCCTGGGAGCGGGAGTACGGGGAGCTGTTTTTT
NA	many	TRBV12-3/TRBV12-4	13	TRBJ2-2	CASSLRHAGELFF	TGTGCCAGCAGTTTGAGGCACGCCGGGGAGCTGTTTTTT
NA	many	TRBV29-1	13	TRBJ1-2	CSVDDSTFYGYTF	TGCAGCGTTGACGACAGTACTTTCTATGGCTACACCTTC
NA	many	TRBV28	16	TRBJ2-4	CASSLRLRGAKNIQYF	TGTGCCAGCAGTTTGCGGTTAAGGGGGGCCAAAAACATTCAGTACTTC
NA	many	TRBV28	16	TRBJ1-5	CASSPRGVGDNQPQHF	TGTGCCAGCAGTCCCAGGGGAGTTGGGGACAATCAGCCCCAGCATTTT
NA	many	TRBV25-1	15	TRBJ1-5	CASSESGGAGQPQHF	TGTGCCAGCAGTGAATCTGGGGGCGCAGGTCAGCCCCAGCATTTT
NA	many	TRBV11-2	11	TRBJ2-5	CASRGLETQYF	TGTGCCAGCCGGGGTCTGGAGACCCAGTACTTC
TRBD1	NA	TRBV28	15	TRBJ2-2	CASSLPGTGTGELFF	TGTGCCAGCAGTTTGCCCGGGACAGGGACCGGGGAGCTGTTTTTT
TRBD1	many	TRBV12-3/TRBV12-4	20	TRBJ2-5	CASSFRSPLRGQHLQETQYF	TGTGCCAGCAGTTTTAGGTCCCCCCTACGGGGACAGCACCTCCAAGAGACCCAGTACTTC
NA	many	TRBV30	13	TRBJ1-1	CAWSQPGSATAFF	TGTGCCTGGAGCCAGCCGGGCAGCGCGACAGCTTTCTTT
TRBD1	NA	TRBV27	16	TRBJ1-2	CASSLQGQGIFYGYTF	TGTGCCAGCAGTTTACAGGGACAGGGGATCTTCTATGGCTACACCTTC
NA	once	TRBV20-1	16	TRBJ1-3	CSARAWAPGSGNTIYF	TGCAGTGCTAGAGCCTGGGCGCCAGGTTCAGGAAACACCATATATTTT
TRBD2	many	TRBV6-5	16	TRBJ2-7	CASSYSGGSYSYEQYF	TGTGCCAGCAGTTACTCTGGCGGGAGCTACTCCTACGAGCAGTACTTC
NA	many	TRBV27	15	TRBJ2-7	CASSLSGMFSYEQYF	TGTGCCAGCAGTTTATCCGGTATGTTTTCCTACGAGCAGTACTTC
NA	many	TRBV10-3	13	TRBJ2-7	CAISEPGPLGQYF	TGTGCCATCAGTGAGCCGGGACCGCTAGGGCAGTACTTC
TRBD2	NA	TRBV4-1	15	TRBJ2-7	CASSQTSEPYYEQYF	TGCGCCAGCAGCCAAACTAGCGAACCTTACTACGAGCAGTACTTC
NA	many	TRBV28	14	TRBJ2-2	CASSELRELGELFF	TGTGCCAGCAGCGAGCTCAGGGAGTTGGGGGAGCTGTTTTTT
NA	many	TRBV30	15	TRBJ1-1	CAWSLGLGMNTEAFF	TGTGCCTGGAGTTTGGGGTTGGGGATGAACACTGAAGCTTTCTTT
NA	few	TRBV12-3/TRBV12-4	12	TRBJ2-5	CASRHRWETQYF	TGTGCCAGCAGGCATCGGTGGGAGACCCAGTACTTC
NA	few	TRBV7-2	16	TRBJ2-7	CASSLGSSLISYEQYF	TGTGCCAGCAGCTTAGGCTCCTCCCTCATATCATACGAGCAGTACTTC
NA	few	TRBV7-8	15	TRBJ1-5	CASSLRDGSNQPQHF	TGTGCCAGCAGCTTACGGGACGGAAGCAATCAGCCCCAGCATTTT
TRBD2	NA	TRBV4-2	15	TRBJ2-7	CASSQGREGSYEQYF	TGTGCCAGCAGCCAGGGGCGGGAGGGCTCCTACGAGCAGTACTTC
NA	many	TRBV5-6	14	TRBJ2-7	CASSIDRVGDEQYF	TGTGCCAGCAGCATCGATCGTGTCGGGGACGAGCAGTACTTC
NA	many	TRBV12-3/TRBV12-4	15	TRBJ1-2	CASSLYQTANYGYTF	TGTGCCAGCAGTTTATATCAGACCGCTAACTATGGCTACACCTTC
TRBD2	many	TRBV12-3/TRBV12-4	15	TRBJ2-1	CASSRTSGSNNEQFF	TGTGCCAGCAGTCGGACTAGCGGGAGTAACAATGAGCAGTTCTTC
NA	many	TRBV12-3/TRBV12-4	14	TRBJ2-6	CASKWSSGANVLTF	TGTGCCAGCAAATGGAGCTCTGGGGCCAACGTCCTGACTTTC